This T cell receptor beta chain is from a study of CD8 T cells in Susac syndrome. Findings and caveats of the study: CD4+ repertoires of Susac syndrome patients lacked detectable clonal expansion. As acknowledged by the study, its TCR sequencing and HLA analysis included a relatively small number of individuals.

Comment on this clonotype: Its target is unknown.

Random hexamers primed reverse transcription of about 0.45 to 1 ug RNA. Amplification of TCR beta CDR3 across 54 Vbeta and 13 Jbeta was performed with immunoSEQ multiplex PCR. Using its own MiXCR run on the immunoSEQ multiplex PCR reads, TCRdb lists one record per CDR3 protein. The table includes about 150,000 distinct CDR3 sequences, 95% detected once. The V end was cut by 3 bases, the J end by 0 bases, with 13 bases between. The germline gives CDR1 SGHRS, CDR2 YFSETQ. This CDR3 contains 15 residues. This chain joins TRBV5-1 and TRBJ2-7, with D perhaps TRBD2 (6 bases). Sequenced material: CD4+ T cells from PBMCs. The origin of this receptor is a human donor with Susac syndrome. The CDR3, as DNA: TGCGCCAGCAGCTATCACGGGGGATCCTCCTACGAGCAGTACTTC. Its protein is CASSYHGGSSYEQYF.